Following are 8 T cell receptor beta chains from one sample sequenced in a study of blood T cell repertoires in COVID-19. TCRdb's table, derived via immunoSEQ multiplex PCR, lists solely in-frame clones and lacks some. Among about 410,000 clones, about 88% were seen once, and the ten largest hold roughly 1.6%. Material: peripheral blood. The receptors were gathered from a woman between 40 and 50 years old with COVID-19, enrolled during active disease.

The chain links TRBV5-6 to TRBJ1-5; perhaps TRBD1 as D (6 bases). The CDR3 runs to 14 residues. V was trimmed by 1 base and J by 5 bases, leaving 10 bases between them. CDR1 and CDR2 (germline): SGHDT, YYEEEE. In nucleotides, the CDR3 is TGTGCCAGCAGCTTGAGAACAGGGTATCAGCCCCAGCATTTT. Protein: CASSLRTGYQPQHF.

V and J are TRBV18 and TRBJ1-2, with D maybe TRBD1 (6 bases). The germline gives CDR1 KGHSH, CDR2 LQKENI. Deletions cut 4 bases from V and 7 bases from J, with 10 bases between. The CDR3 spans 12 residues. In DNA form, the CDR3 reads TGTGCCAGCTCACTCGACAGGACTGGCTACACCTTC. It encodes CASSLDRTGYTF. Drawing the rest from reference TRBV18 and TRBJ1-2, the complete variable domain is NAGVMQNPRHLVRRRGQEARLRCSPMKGHSHVYWYRQLPEEGLKFMVYLQKENIIDESGMPKERFSAEFPKEGPSILRIQQVVRGDSAAYFCASSLDRTGYTFGSGTRLTVV.

A word on this clone: In the same sample, other DNA sequences code for this CDR3. The chain has TRBV28 and TRBJ2-5, with 7 nucleotides matching TRBD1. With V trimmed by 3 bases and J by 1 base, 2 bases remained unmatched. This CDR3 spans 14 amino acids. Germline CDR1 reads MDHEN; CDR2 reads SYDVKM. CDR3 coding DNA: TGTGCCAGCAGTTTGTGGGACAGCCAAGAGACCCAGTACTTC. Translating it yields CASSLWDSQETQYF.

V gene TRBV3-1 (or the pseudogene TRBV3-2) combines with J gene TRBJ2-5; D is perhaps TRBD2 (5 bases). The CDR3 covers 14 residues. V shed 5 bases and J shed 4 bases, with 14 bases lying between them. Germline CDR1 is LGHDT and CDR2 is YNNKEL (reference sequence). CDR3 DNA sequence: TGTGCCAGCAGCGACCGGACTCGCGGAGAGACCCAGTACTTC. Translation gives CASSDRTRGETQYF.

V gene TRBV6-4 combines with J gene TRBJ2-7; 12 bases align to TRBD1. The CDR3 length is 15 residues. Germline lookup yields CDR1 MRHNA and CDR2 SNTAGT. After removal of 9 bases from V and 6 bases from J, the junction contained 12 bases not matched to a gene. CDR3 sequence: CARLDIPGQGAEQYF. The CDR3 DNA is TGTGCCAGGCTCGACATCCCGGGACAGGGGGCCGAGCAGTACTTC.

The chain joins TRBV30 to TRBJ2-1; TRBD2 matches 9 bases. Looked up from germline, CDR1 is GTSNPN and CDR2 is SVGIG (reference sequence). The CDR3 sequence is 14 residues long. After removal of 4 bases from V and 7 bases from J, the junction contained 8 bases not matched to a gene. This CDR3 is CAWINSGSANEQFF. The CDR3 region has the DNA TGTGCCTGGATCAATAGCGGGAGTGCTAATGAGCAGTTCTTC. The full variable domain, its missing parts supplied by reference TRBV30 and TRBJ2-1, is SQTIHQWPATLVQPVGSPLSLECTVEGTSNPNLYWYRQAAGRGLQLLFYSVGIGQISSEVPQNLSASRPQDRQFILSSKKLLLSDSGFYLCAWINSGSANEQFFGPGTRLTVL.

V usage is TRBV28 and J usage is TRBJ2-5, with a weak D call TRBD2 (5 bases). The ends were cut back, 5 bases at V and 7 bases at J, with 20 bases in the middle. Germline CDR1 reads MDHEN; CDR2 reads SYDVKM. The CDR3 length is 15 residues. The CDR3 DNA is TGTGCCAGCAGTGCCTCCTCCCGGGGATCGCGGACCCAGTACTTC. Its translation is CASSASSRGSRTQYF. Full variable domain (outside the CDR3, taken from reference TRBV28 and TRBJ2-5): DVKVTQSSRYLVKRTGEKVFLECVQDMDHENMFWYRQDPGLGLRLIYFSYDVKMKEKGDIPEGYSVSREKKERFSLILESASTNQTSMYLCASSASSRGSRTQYFGPGTRLLVL.

The chain carries TRBV27 and TRBJ1-1, with TRBD1 matching 9 bases. This CDR3 spans 15 amino acids. Germline V gene sequence: CDR1 MNHEY, CDR2 SMNVEV (reference sequence). With V trimmed by 4 bases and J by 2 bases, 5 bases remained unmatched. CDR3 protein: CASSSGQGRNTEAFF. The CDR3, as DNA: TGTGCCAGCAGTTCCGGACAGGGGAGAAACACTGAAGCTTTCTTT.